A selection of T cell receptor beta chains follows, all from one sample in a study of cytomegalovirus exposure and HLA in healthy donors. Clones were sequenced by immunoSEQ multiplex PCR, and TCRdb holds only the in-frame ones, with some missing. The sample consists of around 190,000 clones, around 77% of them appearing once. Sequenced: PBMCs. The source is a man aged 25 to 40 in good health and CMV-seronegative. Each CDR3 is given with its conserved first and last residue. A D gene is named only where the DNA matches it firmly. Not all rows give a size; the values are once, few, many and, for expanded clones, a class.

V gene	D gene	J gene	clone size	CDR3 protein	CDR3 DNA
TRBV10-2	TRBD2	TRBJ2-1	once	CASSEAGGSSYNEQFF	TGCGCCAGCAGTGAAGCTGGCGGGAGCTCCTACAATGAGCAGTTCTTC
TRBV4-1	TRBD2	TRBJ2-5	-	CASSHLAGGQETQYF	TGCGCCAGCAGCCACTTAGCGGGAGGCCAAGAGACCCAGTACTTC
TRBV5-1	-	TRBJ2-7	-	CASSLSGFNEQYF	TGCGCCAGCAGCTTGTCGGGATTCAACGAGCAGTACTTC
TRBV29-1	-	TRBJ1-4	-	CSVDSGRGNEKLFF	TGCAGCGTTGATTCGGGCAGGGGTAATGAAAAACTGTTTTTT
TRBV25-1	-	TRBJ1-5	-	CASSGGRGNQPQHF	TGTGCCAGCAGTGGAGGGAGAGGCAATCAGCCCCAGCATTTT
TRBV5-1	-	TRBJ2-7	-	CASRPQATSYEQYF	TGCGCCAGCAGACCCCAGGCAACCTCCTACGAGCAGTACTTC
TRBV9	-	TRBJ1-5	-	CASSRSGGEGQPQHF	TGTGCCAGCAGCCGTAGCGGAGGAGAGGGACAGCCCCAGCATTTT
TRBV6-5	TRBD1	TRBJ1-2	-	CASSPDRATFYGYTF	TGTGCCAGCAGCCCCGACAGGGCCACCTTCTATGGCTACACCTTC
TRBV6-5	-	TRBJ2-3	-	CASSYGGLAADTQYF	TGTGCCAGCAGTTACGGGGGCCTAGCAGCCGATACGCAGTATTTT
TRBV14	TRBD2	TRBJ2-7	-	CASSQQTSLYYEQYF	TGTGCCAGCAGCCAACAGACTAGCCTGTACTACGAGCAGTACTTC
TRBV15	-	TRBJ2-5	-	CATSPPQETQYF	TGTGCCACCAGCCCCCCACAAGAGACCCAGTACTTC
TRBV6-1	TRBD1	TRBJ1-4	-	CASSEPGTVGEKLFF	TGTGCCAGCAGTGAACCCGGGACAGTTGGTGAAAAACTGTTTTTT
TRBV27	TRBD2	TRBJ2-7	-	CASSLVRTSGIDEQYF	TGTGCCAGCAGTTTAGTCAGGACTAGCGGTATCGACGAGCAGTACTTC
TRBV28	TRBD2	TRBJ2-3	few	CASSMAPPWTSGNMTDTQYF	TGTGCCAGCAGTATGGCTCCCCCTTGGACTAGCGGGAATATGACAGATACGCAGTATTTT
TRBV6-4	TRBD2	TRBJ2-3	few	CASRNLAGDTDTQYF	TGTGCCAGCAGAAATCTAGCGGGAGACACAGATACGCAGTATTTT
TRBV5-4	TRBD2	TRBJ2-1	few	CASSSRTSGGSYNEQFF	TGTGCCAGCAGCTCGCGGACTAGCGGGGGTTCCTACAATGAGCAGTTCTTC
TRBV5-8	-	TRBJ1-5	-	CASSAGTHNQPQHF	TGTGCCAGCAGTGCGGGCACGCACAATCAGCCCCAGCATTTT
TRBV9	TRBD2	TRBJ2-7	-	CASSGLAGGPDEQYF	TGTGCCAGCAGCGGACTAGCGGGAGGGCCTGACGAGCAGTACTTC
TRBV2	TRBD1	TRBJ2-7	-	CASSDRLLDRGLYEQYF	TGTGCCAGCAGTGATCGATTACTCGACAGGGGGTTATACGAGCAGTACTTC
TRBV7-2	TRBD1	TRBJ1-2	-	CASRVRGLDNYGYTF	TGTGCCAGCAGGGTTAGGGGGCTTGATAACTATGGCTACACCTTC
TRBV19	TRBD1	TRBJ1-1	-	CASSMRHGVQGAFF	TGTGCCAGTAGTATGCGTCATGGAGTACAGGGGGCTTTCTTT
TRBV7-2	-	TRBJ1-2	-	CASSLEVGHGKIYGYTF	TGTGCCAGCAGCTTAGAGGTCGGACACGGCAAGATCTATGGCTACACCTTC
TRBV5-4	TRBD1	TRBJ1-2	-	CASSPPGQGTNYGYTF	TGTGCCAGCAGCCCCCCGGGACAGGGGACTAACTATGGCTACACCTTC
TRBV18	-	TRBJ1-5	-	CASSRSQGADQPQHF	TGTGCCAGCTCACGAAGTCAAGGGGCTGATCAGCCCCAGCATTTT
TRBV9	TRBD2	TRBJ2-3	once	CASSVGVGTSGGEDTQYF	TGTGCCAGCAGCGTCGGGGTAGGAACTAGCGGGGGCGAGGATACGCAGTATTTT
TRBV19	-	TRBJ2-1	-	CASSGPGRSNEQFF	TGTGCCAGTAGTGGGCCGGGGAGATCCAATGAGCAGTTCTTC
TRBV28	-	TRBJ1-4	few	CASSLTRALVF	TGTGCCAGCAGTTTAACCAGGGCTCTGGTCTTT
TRBV5-1	TRBD1	TRBJ2-7	-	CASSTTGDPYEQYF	TGCGCCAGCAGCACAACAGGGGACCCCTACGAGCAGTACTTC
TRBV6-5	TRBD1	TRBJ2-7	-	CASPRGTAYEQYF	TGTGCCAGCCCCAGGGGGACAGCCTACGAGCAGTACTTC
TRBV7-8	TRBD1	TRBJ1-1	once	CASSLGLGTGVFTEAFF	TGTGCCAGCAGCTTAGGGTTGGGCACAGGGGTTTTCACTGAAGCTTTCTTT
TRBV9	-	TRBJ2-7	once	CASSPHGGRYEQYF	TGTGCCAGCAGCCCTCATGGGGGGAGATACGAGCAGTACTTC
TRBV27	TRBD2	TRBJ2-7	few	CASRPIPSGRGYEQYF	TGTGCCAGCAGGCCTATCCCTAGCGGGAGGGGGTACGAGCAGTACTTC
TRBV7-3	TRBD1	TRBJ2-3	-	CASSLNLGQGKYF	TGTGCCAGCAGCTTAAATTTGGGACAGGGGAAGTATTTT
TRBV25-1	-	TRBJ1-1	once	CASSVQGKNTEAFF	TGTGCCAGCAGCGTACAGGGAAAGAACACTGAAGCTTTCTTT
TRBV6-1	-	TRBJ2-2	-	CASSQGRNTGELFF	TGTGCCAGCAGTCAAGGTCGGAACACCGGGGAGCTGTTTTTT
TRBV9	TRBD1	TRBJ2-1	-	CASSDSTWGDRGPNEQFF	TGTGCCAGCAGCGACTCGACCTGGGGGGACAGGGGGCCCAATGAGCAGTTCTTC
TRBV7-9	TRBD1	TRBJ1-2	-	CASSLLEDRGNYGYTF	TGTGCCAGCAGCTTATTGGAGGACAGGGGTAACTATGGCTACACCTTC
TRBV28	-	TRBJ1-2	-	CASSSVFGAVYGYTF	TGTGCCAGCAGTTCCGTTTTTGGGGCCGTATATGGCTACACCTTC
TRBV30	-	TRBJ2-1	-	CAWSGQYNEQFF	TGTGCCTGGAGTGGACAGTACAATGAGCAGTTCTTC
TRBV5-6	-	TRBJ2-7	few	CASSSLSYEQYF	TGTGCCAGCAGCTCCCTCTCCTACGAGCAGTACTTC
TRBV7-3	-	TRBJ2-1	-	CASSLTALNYNEQFF	TGTGCCAGCAGCTTAACGGCATTAAACTACAATGAGCAGTTCTTC
TRBV6-6	-	TRBJ2-7	-	CASSYDGNGHYEQYF	TGTGCCAGCAGTTACGACGGTAACGGACACTACGAGCAGTACTTC
TRBV4-2	-	TRBJ1-2	once	CASSQDLVVAVYGYTF	TGTGCCAGCAGCCAAGATTTGGTGGTCGCAGTTTATGGCTACACCTTC
TRBV7-6	TRBD1	TRBJ2-7	-	CASSARQGGSYEQYF	TGTGCCAGCAGCGCCAGACAGGGGGGATCCTACGAGCAGTACTTC
TRBV10-3	TRBD2	TRBJ2-3	-	CAISDLVAGGDTQYF	TGTGCCATCAGTGATCTAGTAGCGGGAGGAGATACGCAGTATTTT
TRBV18	TRBD2	TRBJ2-5	-	CASSTAGGMGNTQYF	TGTGCCAGCTCAACGGCGGGAGGAATGGGTAACACCCAGTACTTC
TRBV28	-	TRBJ2-3	-	CASTLRAADTQYF	TGTGCCAGCACCCTTAGAGCGGCAGATACGCAGTATTTT
TRBV6-1	TRBD2	TRBJ2-1	once	CASTRLAGVVNEQFF	TGTGCCAGCACCCGACTAGCGGGAGTTGTCAATGAGCAGTTCTTC
TRBV5-1	-	TRBJ2-6	-	CASSQASGPGANVLTF	TGCGCCAGCAGCCAAGCCTCGGGTCCTGGGGCCAACGTCCTGACTTTC